Included here is one TCR beta chain sequence, with context. The germline V gene encodes CDR1 SGHDT and CDR2 YYEEEE. The CDR3 length is 16 residues. V was cut by 0 bases and J by 3 bases, with 13 bases left in between. This record belongs to a study of blood T cell repertoires in COVID-19. This study enrolled people aged about 18 to 95 from about two dozen US geographic areas. Authors' processing steps: Counts of nucleated cells, estimated from reference gene primer amplification, were obtained. The method was immunoSEQ multiplex PCR; TCRdb's version includes in-frame clones alone and lacks a portion of them. That table gives V, J and clone size, and the DNA gave D and trimming. The sample includes about 160,000 clones, less than 85% of them seen just once.

The chain has TRBV5-6 and TRBJ1-5, with D possibly TRBD1 on 6 matching bases. The source is a man aged 55 to 70 who had recovered from COVID-19. Sequenced: PBMCs or T cells enriched from blood (not recorded which). CDR3 in amino acids: CASSLAAGALNQPQHF. The CDR3 coding sequence is TGTGCCAGCAGCTTGGCGGCAGGGGCCCTCAATCAGCCCCAGCATTTT.